This TCR beta chain was observed in a study of OX40 agonist ivuxolimab in advanced cancers. Measured with immunoSEQ multiplex PCR; TCRdb has only the in-frame clones, and not every one. In the table there are more than 25,000 clones, approximately 85% of which are singletons. Only a few counts were recorded for this clone. V lost 2 bases and J lost 7; bases outside the gene matches: 6. Germline values: CDR1 SGHRS, CDR2 YFSETQ. The CDR3 is made up of 16 amino acids. This receptor was obtained from an adult with an advanced solid tumor such as melanoma, head and neck, liver or kidney cancer. Sequenced here: CD4+ or CD8+ T cells sorted from blood, sampled in a trial of the OX40 agonist ivuxolimab. The chain links TRBV5-1 to TRBJ2-3; TRBD2 matches 14 bases. CDR3 residues: CASSFGTSGSPNTQYF. The CDR3 nucleotides read TGCGCCAGCAGCTTCGGGACTAGCGGGAGCCCGAATACGCAGTATTTT.